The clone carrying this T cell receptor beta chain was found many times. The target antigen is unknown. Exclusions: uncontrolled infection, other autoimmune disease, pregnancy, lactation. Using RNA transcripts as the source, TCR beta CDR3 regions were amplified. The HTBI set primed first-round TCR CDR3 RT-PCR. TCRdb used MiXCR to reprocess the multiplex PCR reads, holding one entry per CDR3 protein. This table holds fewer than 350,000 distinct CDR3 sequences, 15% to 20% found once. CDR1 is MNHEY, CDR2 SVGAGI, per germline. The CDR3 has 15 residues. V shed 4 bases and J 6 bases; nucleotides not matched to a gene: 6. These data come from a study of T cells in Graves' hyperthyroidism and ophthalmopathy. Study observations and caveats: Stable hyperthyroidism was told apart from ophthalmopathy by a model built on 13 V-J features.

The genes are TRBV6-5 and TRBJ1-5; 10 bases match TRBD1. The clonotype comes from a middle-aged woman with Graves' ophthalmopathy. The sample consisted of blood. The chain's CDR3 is CASSSDRGWCQPQHF. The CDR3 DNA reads TGTGCCAGCAGTTCGGACAGGGGGTGGTGTCAGCCCCAGCATTTT.